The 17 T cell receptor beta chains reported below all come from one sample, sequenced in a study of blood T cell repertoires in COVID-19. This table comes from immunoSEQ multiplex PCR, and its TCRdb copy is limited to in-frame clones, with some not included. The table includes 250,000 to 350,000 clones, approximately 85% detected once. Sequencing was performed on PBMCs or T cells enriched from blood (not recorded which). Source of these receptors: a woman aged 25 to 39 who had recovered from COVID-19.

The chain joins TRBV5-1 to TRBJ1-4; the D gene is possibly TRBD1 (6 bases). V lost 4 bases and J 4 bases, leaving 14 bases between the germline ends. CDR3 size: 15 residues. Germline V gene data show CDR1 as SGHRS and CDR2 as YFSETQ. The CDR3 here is CASSPGRGLNEKLFF. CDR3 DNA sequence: TGCGCCAGCAGCCCAGGGCGGGGGCTTAATGAAAAACTGTTTTTT.

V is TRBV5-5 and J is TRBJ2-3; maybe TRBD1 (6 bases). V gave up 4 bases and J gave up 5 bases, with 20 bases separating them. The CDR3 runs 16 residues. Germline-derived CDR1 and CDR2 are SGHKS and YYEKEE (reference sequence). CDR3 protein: CASSLSQGFLGDTQYF. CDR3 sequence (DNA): TGTGCCAGCAGCCTCTCACAGGGCTTTCTCGGAGATACGCAGTATTTT. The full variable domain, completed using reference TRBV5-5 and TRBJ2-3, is DAGVTQSPTHLIKTRGQQVTLRCSPISGHKSVSWYQQVLGQGPQFIFQYYEKEERGRGNFPDRFSARQFPNYSSELNVNALLLGDSALYLCASSLSQGFLGDTQYFGPGTRLTVL.

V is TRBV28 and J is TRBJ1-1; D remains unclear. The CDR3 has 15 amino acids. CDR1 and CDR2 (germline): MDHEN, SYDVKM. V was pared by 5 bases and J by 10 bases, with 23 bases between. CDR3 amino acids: CASSTPGGWSVSAFF. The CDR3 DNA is TGTGCCAGCAGTACCCCCGGCGGGTGGTCAGTGTCAGCTTTCTTT.

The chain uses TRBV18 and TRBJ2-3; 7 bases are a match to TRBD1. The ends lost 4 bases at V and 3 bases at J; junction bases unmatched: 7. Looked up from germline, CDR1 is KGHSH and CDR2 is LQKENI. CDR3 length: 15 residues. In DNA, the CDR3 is TGTGCCAGCTCACGGGGGACAGATACTACAGATACGCAGTATTTT. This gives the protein CASSRGTDTTDTQYF.

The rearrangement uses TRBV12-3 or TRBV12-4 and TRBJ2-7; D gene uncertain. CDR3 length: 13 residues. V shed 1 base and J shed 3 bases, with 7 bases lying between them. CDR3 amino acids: CASSLVENYEQYF. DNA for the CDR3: TGTGCCAGCAGTTTAGTAGAAAACTACGAGCAGTACTTC.

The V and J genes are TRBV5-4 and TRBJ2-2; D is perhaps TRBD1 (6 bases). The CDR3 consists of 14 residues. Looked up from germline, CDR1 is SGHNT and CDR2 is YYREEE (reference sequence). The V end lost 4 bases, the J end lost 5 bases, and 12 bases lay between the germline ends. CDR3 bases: TGTGCCAGCAGCCCGGGACACATGACCGGGGAGCTGTTTTTT. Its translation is CASSPGHMTGELFF.

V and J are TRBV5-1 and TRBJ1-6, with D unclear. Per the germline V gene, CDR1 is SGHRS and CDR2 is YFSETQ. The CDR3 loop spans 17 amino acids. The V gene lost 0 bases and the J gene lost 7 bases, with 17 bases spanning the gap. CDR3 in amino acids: CASSLGYHGRQNSPLHF. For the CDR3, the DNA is TGCGCCAGCAGCTTGGGATACCATGGGCGACAAAATTCACCCCTCCACTTT.

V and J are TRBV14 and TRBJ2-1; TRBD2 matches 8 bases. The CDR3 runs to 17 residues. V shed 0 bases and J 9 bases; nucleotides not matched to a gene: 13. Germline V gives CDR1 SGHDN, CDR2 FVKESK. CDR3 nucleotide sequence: TGTGCCAGCAGCCAAGATAGGAAGATAGCGGGGTCGGTTGAGCAGTTCTTC. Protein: CASSQDRKIAGSVEQFF.

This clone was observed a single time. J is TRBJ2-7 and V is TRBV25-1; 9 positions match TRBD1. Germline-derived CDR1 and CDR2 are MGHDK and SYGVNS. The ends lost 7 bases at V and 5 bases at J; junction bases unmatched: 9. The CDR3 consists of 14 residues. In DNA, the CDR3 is TGTGCCAGCACTTCCGGGACAGGGTGGGACGAGCAGTACTTC. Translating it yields CASTSGTGWDEQYF.

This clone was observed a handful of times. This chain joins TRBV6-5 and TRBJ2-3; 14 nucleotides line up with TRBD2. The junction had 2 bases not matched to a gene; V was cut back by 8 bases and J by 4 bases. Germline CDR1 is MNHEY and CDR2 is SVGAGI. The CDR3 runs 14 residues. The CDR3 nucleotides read TGTGCCAGCTCGGGACTAGCGGGAGCAGATACGCAGTATTTT. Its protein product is CASSGLAGADTQYF.

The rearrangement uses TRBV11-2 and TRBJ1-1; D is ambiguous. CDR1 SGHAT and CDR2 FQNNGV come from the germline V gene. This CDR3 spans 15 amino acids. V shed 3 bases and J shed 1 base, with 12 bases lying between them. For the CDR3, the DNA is TGTGCCAGCAGCTTGGAACCAGGTCGGAACACTGAAGCTTTCTTT. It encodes CASSLEPGRNTEAFF.

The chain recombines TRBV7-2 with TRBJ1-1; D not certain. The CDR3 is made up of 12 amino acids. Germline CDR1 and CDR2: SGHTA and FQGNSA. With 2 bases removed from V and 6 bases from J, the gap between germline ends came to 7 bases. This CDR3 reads CASSLTVAEAFF. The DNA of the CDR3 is TGTGCCAGCAGCTTAACTGTCGCTGAAGCTTTCTTT.

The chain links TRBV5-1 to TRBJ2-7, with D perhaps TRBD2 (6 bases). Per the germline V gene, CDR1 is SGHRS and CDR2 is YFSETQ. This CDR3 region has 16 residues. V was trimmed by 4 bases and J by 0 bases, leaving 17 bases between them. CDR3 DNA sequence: TGCGCCAGCAGCCGACGACCAGGACTATTCTCCTACGAGCAGTACTTC. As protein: CASSRRPGLFSYEQYF.

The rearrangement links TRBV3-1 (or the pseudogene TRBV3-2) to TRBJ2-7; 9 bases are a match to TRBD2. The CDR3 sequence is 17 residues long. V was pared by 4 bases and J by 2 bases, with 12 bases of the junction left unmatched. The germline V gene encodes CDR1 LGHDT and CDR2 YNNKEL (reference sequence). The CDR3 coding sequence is TGTGCCAGCAGCCCTGAGGTTGGAGCGGGGGGCCCCTACGAGCAGTACTTC. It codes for CASSPEVGAGGPYEQYF.

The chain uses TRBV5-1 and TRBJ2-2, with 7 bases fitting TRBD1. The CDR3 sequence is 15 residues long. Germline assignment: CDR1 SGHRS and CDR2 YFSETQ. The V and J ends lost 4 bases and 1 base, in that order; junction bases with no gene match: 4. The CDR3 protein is CASSLGTENTGELFF. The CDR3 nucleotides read TGCGCCAGCAGCCTGGGGACAGAGAACACCGGGGAGCTGTTTTTT.

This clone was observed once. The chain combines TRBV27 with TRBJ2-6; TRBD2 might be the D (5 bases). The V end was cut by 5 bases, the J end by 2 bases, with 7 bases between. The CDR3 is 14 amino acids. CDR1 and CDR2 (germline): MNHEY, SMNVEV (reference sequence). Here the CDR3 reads CASSLRAGANVLTF. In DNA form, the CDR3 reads TGTGCCAGCAGTCTGAGGGCTGGGGCCAACGTCCTGACTTTC.

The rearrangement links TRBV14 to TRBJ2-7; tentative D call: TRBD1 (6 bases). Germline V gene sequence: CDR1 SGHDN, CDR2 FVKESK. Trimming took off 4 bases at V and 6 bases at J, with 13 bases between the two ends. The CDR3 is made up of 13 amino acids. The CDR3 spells CASSPQGPSEQYF. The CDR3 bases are TGTGCCAGCAGCCCGCAGGGGCCCTCCGAGCAGTACTTC. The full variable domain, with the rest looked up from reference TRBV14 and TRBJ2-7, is EAGVTQFPSHSVIEKGQTVTLRCDPISGHDNLYWYRRVMGKEIKFLLHFVKESKQDESGMPNNRFLAERTGGTYSTLKVQPAELEDSGVYFCASSPQGPSEQYFGPGTRLTVT.